The 15 T cell receptor beta chains listed next were all sequenced from one sample in a study of T cell responses to AZD1222 COVID-19 vaccine. This table comes from immunoSEQ multiplex PCR, and its TCRdb copy is limited to in-frame clones, with some not included. Among more than 95,000 clones listed, about 86% were seen once. This sample comprised peripheral blood, obtained 28 days after the second AZD1222 dose. These receptors were collected from an adult who received the AZD1222 COVID-19 vaccine.

J is TRBJ1-4 and V is TRBV9; maybe TRBD1 (6 bases). Germline CDR1 SGDLS, CDR2 YYNGEE. The V gene lost 0 bases and the J gene lost 7 bases, with 13 bases spanning the gap. The CDR3 sequence is 15 residues long. The CDR3 protein is CASSVEGRGFEKLFF. The CDR3 DNA is TGTGCCAGCAGCGTAGAGGGCAGGGGATTTGAAAAACTGTTTTTT.

Only one count was recorded for this clone. The genes are TRBV15 and TRBJ1-2, with D unclear. Trimming stripped 3 bases from V and 10 bases from J, with 24 bases between. Germline V lookup: CDR1 LNHNV, CDR2 YYDKDF (reference sequence). CDR3 size: 16 residues. CDR3 DNA sequence: TGTGCCACCAGCAGCCTTCGCGAAACGGACGGACTCGCCTACACCTTC. Amino acids: CATSSLRETDGLAYTF.

The chain combines TRBV10-2 with TRBJ1-1; a possible D gene is TRBD1 (5 bases). Germline values: CDR1 WSHSY, CDR2 SAAADI. The CDR3 spans 13 residues. Trimming left V 2 bases short and J 5 bases short, with 9 bases between. CDR3 nucleotide sequence: TGCGCCAGCAGTGAGGGAGGGGATACTGAAGCTTTCTTT. As protein: CASSEGGDTEAFF.

The V and J genes are TRBV2 and TRBJ2-6; D is tentatively TRBD1 or TRBD2 (6 bases each). Germline CDR1 is SNHLY and CDR2 is FYNNEI. Trimming stripped 2 bases from V and 4 bases from J, with 9 bases between. This CDR3 has 15 amino acids. DNA of the CDR3: TGTGCCAGCAGTGAATCGGGGGCCGGGGCCAACGTCCTGACTTTC. Its translation is CASSESGAGANVLTF.

The genes are TRBV4-3 and TRBJ1-1, with D perhaps TRBD1 (5 bases). The CDR3 is made up of 14 amino acids. The V gene's germline CDR1 is LGHNA and CDR2 YSLEER. V was shortened by 3 bases and J by 7 bases, with 15 bases between the two germline ends. This CDR3 is CASSHDRKGDEAFF. The CDR3 nucleotides are TGCGCCAGCAGCCACGATAGAAAAGGGGATGAAGCTTTCTTT.

The J gene is TRBJ2-1, the V gene TRBV3-1 (or the pseudogene TRBV3-2); TRBD2 agrees at 16 bases. The V and J ends lost 4 bases and 0 bases, in that order; junction bases with no gene match: 3. The germline CDR1 and CDR2 sequences are LGHDT and YNNKEL (reference sequence). The CDR3 is 18 residues long. CDR3 bases: TGTGCCAGCAGCCCGGGACTAGCGGGGGGGAGCTCCTACAATGAGCAGTTCTTC. As protein: CASSPGLAGGSSYNEQFF.

The chain employs TRBV28 and TRBJ1-1; D is unclear. Trimming took off 2 bases at V and 7 bases at J, with 14 bases between the two ends. The CDR3 runs 14 residues. Germline CDR1 MDHEN, CDR2 SYDVKM. CDR3 protein: CASSLAGLGVEAFF. In DNA, the CDR3 is TGTGCCAGCAGTTTAGCCGGTCTCGGGGTTGAAGCTTTCTTT.

This clone has just one count. This sequence joins TRBV28 and TRBJ1-2, with 12 bases lining up with TRBD1. J lost 4 bases, V lost 4 bases, and 13 bases had no gene match. CDR1 and CDR2 (germline): MDHEN, SYDVKM. The CDR3 is 18 amino acids. The CDR3 protein is CASSSPGQGAGHPYGYTF. In DNA, the CDR3 is TGTGCCAGCAGTTCACCGGGACAGGGGGCTGGACACCCCTATGGCTACACCTTC.

V gene TRBV9 combines with J gene TRBJ2-1; TRBD2 aligns across 9 bases. The CDR3 contains 17 residues. V lost 0 bases and J lost 2; bases outside the gene matches: 6. Germline values: CDR1 SGDLS, CDR2 YYNGEE. CDR3 loop: CASSVDVGGRAYNEQFF. CDR3 DNA: TGTGCCAGCAGCGTAGATGTGGGCGGGAGGGCCTACAATGAGCAGTTCTTC.

The chain employs TRBV11-3 and TRBJ2-3; 8 nucleotides align to TRBD1. This CDR3 is 17 amino acids long. V gave up 5 bases and J gave up 8 bases; unmatched junction bases: 18. CDR1 is SGHNT and CDR2 is YENEEA in the germline V gene. Here the CDR3 DNA reads TGTGCCAGCAGCCCAAAACGGACAGGGCGGGAAAGGGGTACGCAGTATTTT. As protein: CASSPKRTGRERGTQYF.

This chain connects TRBV7-9 to TRBJ2-5; unclear D gene. The CDR3 has 15 residues. Germline values: CDR1 SEHNR, CDR2 FQNEAQ (reference sequence). V shed 3 bases and J shed 2 bases, with 13 bases lying between them. For the CDR3, the DNA is TGTGCCAGCAGCTTCAAGGGTTTGGGGCAAGAGACCCAGTACTTC. The encoded protein is CASSFKGLGQETQYF.

The V gene is TRBV2, the J gene TRBJ2-5, with D unresolved. Germline V CDR1 and CDR2: SNHLY, FYNNEI. Trimming took off 7 bases at V and 4 bases at J, with 7 bases between the two ends. The CDR3 totals 11 residues. In nucleotides, the CDR3 is TGTGCCAGCAAGCGCGGAGAGACCCAGTACTTC. Its translation is CASKRGETQYF. The variable domain in full, with the rest retrieved from reference TRBV2 and TRBJ2-5, is EPEVTQTPSHQVTQMGQEVILRCVPISNHLYFYWYRQILGQKVEFLVSFYNNEISEKSEIFDDQFSVERPDGSNFTLKIRSTKLEDSAMYFCASKRGETQYFGPGTRLLVL.

The chain recombines TRBV7-2 with TRBJ2-7, with a tentative D call TRBD1 (6 bases). Germline V lookup: CDR1 SGHTA, CDR2 FQGNSA. CDR3 length equals 15 residues. The V and J ends lost 0 bases and 0 bases respectively, with 9 bases between them. CDR3 bases: TGTGCCAGCAGCTTAGCGAGGGGGAGCTCCTACGAGCAGTACTTC. This sequence encodes CASSLARGSSYEQYF.

In its sample, this clone was seen a few times. V usage is TRBV19 and J usage is TRBJ2-1; TRBD2 matches at 8 bases. Germline V gene lookup returns CDR1 LNHDA and CDR2 SQIVND (reference sequence). The CDR3 length is 17 residues. The J segment lost 3 bases and the V segment lost 5 bases, leaving 12 bases of the junction unmatched. The CDR3 DNA sequence: TGTGCCAGTAGTTATACTTCGTTACTAGCGGTCTACAATGAGCAGTTCTTC. This encodes CASSYTSLLAVYNEQFF.

V and J are TRBV7-9 and TRBJ2-6; D is undetermined. This CDR3 is 17 amino acids long. Germline assignment: CDR1 SEHNR and CDR2 FQNEAQ (reference sequence). V lost 4 bases to trimming and J lost 0 bases, with 13 bases between them. Here the CDR3 reads CASSSKYPSSGANVLTF. The CDR3 DNA follows: TGTGCCAGCAGCTCCAAGTACCCCAGCTCTGGGGCCAACGTCCTGACTTTC.